The clone carrying this T cell receptor (beta chain) was observed many times. What it binds is unknown. This specimen belongs to a study of T cells in Graves' hyperthyroidism and ophthalmopathy. General study points: Model predictions of ophthalmopathy came a median approximately 6.8 months before onset. Most expanded thyroid clonotypes above 0.001 also appeared in blood.

RNA transcripts provided the source from which TCR beta CDR3 regions were amplified. An initial round of RT-PCR targeting the TCR CDR3 relied on the HTBI primer set. TCRdb fed the multiplex PCR reads into MiXCR, producing one record per CDR3 protein. This table holds around 530,000 distinct CDR3 sequences, under 20% found once. The CDR3 runs to 16 residues. Unmatched junction bases numbered 7, after V lost 4 bases and J lost 2 bases. The V gene's germline CDR1 is MDHEN and CDR2 SYDVKM. PBMCs were obtained from over 8.5 ml fresh peripheral blood. The TCR sequence derives from a woman younger than 30 with Graves' ophthalmopathy. The source material was blood. The genes are TRBV28 and TRBJ1-3, with 8 bases fitting TRBD1. The CDR3 loop is CASSSPLDRAGNTIYF. In nucleotides, the CDR3 is TGTGCCAGCAGTTCCCCTCTGGACAGGGCTGGAAACACCATATATTTT.